Reported below is one TCR beta chain. The study ran its PCR with 60 Vbeta and 13 Jbeta primers. Profiling relied on immunoSEQ multiplex PCR, and the TCRdb table lists in-frame clones only, not all of them. The sample carries under 200,000 clones, 75% to 85% recorded once. These data are taken from a study of cytomegalovirus exposure and HLA in healthy donors. Looked up from germline, CDR1 is SGHRS and CDR2 is YFSETQ. There are 17 residues in the CDR3. After removal of 4 bases from V and 0 bases from J, the junction contained 9 bases not matched to a gene. The specimen sequenced was PBMCs. The rearrangement joins TRBV5-1 to TRBJ2-2, with 7 bases fitting TRBD1. The sequence was collected from a male donor in good health and CMV-seropositive. CDR3 loop: CASSPGTGVSNTGELFF. The CDR3, as DNA: TGCGCCAGCAGCCCAGGAACAGGGGTGTCGAACACCGGGGAGCTGTTTTTT. The whole variable domain, remainder taken from reference TRBV5-1 and TRBJ2-2, is KAGVTQTPRYLIKTRGQQVTLSCSPISGHRSVSWYQQTPGQGLQFLFEYFSETQRNKGNFPGRFSGRQFSNSRSEMNVSTLELGDSALYLCASSPGTGVSNTGELFFGEGSRLTVL.